These 13 T cell receptor beta chains were all obtained from the same sample, sequenced in a study of Graves' ophthalmopathy and Graves' hyperthyroidism (dated by TCRdb to between 2017 and 2018). Sequencer: Illumina HiSeq 2000. For repertoire sequencing, the TCR beta CDR3 regions were amplified from RNA transcripts. The first round of RT-PCR was done with HTBI primers and the Qiagen OneStep RT-PCR kit, and was followed by a second round of multiplex PCR, then size selection and purification. TCRdb itself trimmed the public reads at Q25 with fastp, ran MiXCR and retained productive beta chains. CDR3 protein sequences are deduplicated, and each keeps its most common genes and DNA. Across this sample there are around 1.1 million distinct CDR3 sequences, with roughly 35% seen only once. Jointly, the top ten make up 8.5% to 14% of the sample. Sequenced sample: peripheral blood or thyroid tissue (not recorded which). The receptors originated from an adult man with Graves' hyperthyroidism.

This clonotype was observed a handful of times. This chain links TRBV9 with TRBJ1-1; tentatively, D is TRBD1 (5 bases). Germline V CDR1 and CDR2: SGDLS, YYNGEE. CDR3 length equals 15 residues. Trimming removed 7 bases from V and 4 bases from J, with 20 bases in between. CDR3 region: CASSPSGHVVTEAFF. The CDR3 region has the DNA TGTGCCAGCTCACCATCAGGGCACGTTGTCACTGAAGCTTTCTTT.

This clonotype was counted ten times or more. The V call is TRBV29-1, the J call TRBJ1-2; TRBD1 is a possible D gene (6 bases). There are 14 residues in the CDR3. Per the germline V gene, CDR1 is SQVTM and CDR2 is ANQGSEA. The V end lost 0 bases, the J end lost 3 bases, and 11 bases lay between the germline ends. The CDR3: CSVEDQGTDYGYTF. The CDR3 region has the DNA TGCAGCGTTGAAGATCAGGGGACGGACTATGGCTACACCTTC.

This clonotype was seen at least ten times. The genes are TRBV20-1 and TRBJ2-7, with no clear D. V lost 2 bases to trimming and J lost 0 bases, with 8 bases between them. The CDR3 loop spans 13 amino acids. The germline V gene has CDR1 DFQATT and CDR2 SNEGSKA (reference sequence). CDR3 DNA sequence: TGCAGTGCTAGACTGGAAAGCTCCTACGAGCAGTACTTC. Translated: CSARLESSYEQYF.

The chain couples TRBV24-1 to TRBJ1-6; maybe TRBD1 (5 bases). The CDR3 length is 15 residues. V lost 11 bases to trimming and J lost 9 bases, with 22 bases between them. Germline assignment: CDR1 KGHDR and CDR2 SFDVKD. The DNA for the CDR3 is TGTGCCAGCACCATAGCGACAGCCCTGGCTTCACCCCTCCACTTT. Encoded protein: CASTIATALASPLHF.

Details on this clonotype: A clone one base away is much larger, so this may be a read error. V gene TRBV20-1 combines with J gene TRBJ2-7; D not certain. The CDR3 sequence is 13 residues long. Germline-derived CDR1 and CDR2 are DFQATT and SNEGSKA (reference sequence). Trimming cost V 1 base and J 2 bases, with 9 bases left between them. The CDR3 here is CSARVAAAYEQYF. CDR3 DNA: TGCAGTGCTAGAGTTGCAGCCGCCTACGAGCAGTACTTC.

This chain connects TRBV10-3 to TRBJ1-1, with no clear D. Trimming pared 10 bases from V and 0 bases from J, leaving 21 bases between. This CDR3 has 16 residues. Germline V gives CDR1 ENHRY, CDR2 SYGVKD. CDR3 residues: CASRRLPGPVNTEAFF. CDR3 bases: TGTGCCAGCAGGAGACTACCGGGCCCCGTGAACACTGAAGCTTTCTTT.

The CDR3 sequence: CASSWDSRGSGANVLTF. CDR3 coding DNA: TGTGCCAGCAGTTGGGACAGCAGGGGTTCTGGGGCCAACGTCCTGACTTTC. The gene calls are TRBV19 and TRBJ2-6, with 7 positions matching TRBD1. CDR3 length: 17 amino acids. V lost 9 bases, J lost 1 base, and 12 bases stayed unmatched. From germline, CDR1 is LNHDA and CDR2 SQIVND (reference sequence).

V and J are TRBV19 and TRBJ2-7; 9 positions match TRBD1. The CDR3 is made up of 15 amino acids. V lost 9 bases, J lost 3 bases, and 12 bases stayed unmatched. Germline loops: CDR1 LNHDA, CDR2 SQIVND (reference sequence). The CDR3 sequence is CASSPGQGKVYEQYF. The CDR3 DNA is TGTGCCAGCTCACCGGGACAGGGAAAAGTCTACGAGCAGTACTTC.

This CDR3 is CASSTPIVDEQYF. The CDR3 coding sequence is TGTGCCAGCAGCACCCCGATCGTGGACGAGCAGTACTTC. V gene TRBV7-9 combines with J gene TRBJ2-7; no definite D call. The CDR3 is 13 amino acids. Trimming pared 5 bases from V and 5 bases from J, leaving 13 bases between. Germline V gene data show CDR1 as SEHNR and CDR2 as FQNEAQ (reference sequence).

In this sample, this clonotype turned up many times. CDR3 sequence: CASSIVDGLVEAFF. The CDR3 coding sequence is TGTGCCAGCAGCATTGTAGACGGGCTGGTTGAAGCTTTCTTT. The rearrangement uses TRBV7-9 and TRBJ1-1, with D hard to call. The length of the CDR3 is 14 residues. Germline values: CDR1 SEHNR, CDR2 FQNEAQ (reference sequence). The V end lost 5 bases, the J end lost 7 bases, and 17 bases lay between the germline ends.

Remarks on this clonotype: A much larger clone is a single base away; this may be a read error. The gene calls are TRBV25-1 and TRBJ2-7, with a weak D call TRBD1 (6 bases). CDR1 is MGHDK, CDR2 SYGVNS, per germline. This CDR3 comprises 16 residues. CDR3 DNA sequence: TGCGCCAGCAGTGAGGGGGACCCCACCGTCTCCCACGAGCAGTACTTC. Residues: CASSEGDPTVSHEQYF.

This clonotype came up a few times. CDR3 loop: CASTSLGALYNSPLHF. The CDR3 DNA reads TGTGCCAGCACGTCTCTTGGGGCGCTCTATAATTCACCCCTCCACTTT. The chain carries TRBV2 and TRBJ1-6; a possible D gene is TRBD1 (5 bases). Deletions cut 7 bases from V and 3 bases from J, with 16 bases between. The CDR3 extends over 16 amino acids. Germline V lookup: CDR1 SNHLY, CDR2 FYNNEI.

About this clonotype: The germline gene is not matched at one end of the junction; a read error may be the cause. The chain links TRBV10-1 to TRBJ2-5, with D tentatively TRBD1 (6 bases). This CDR3 comprises 16 residues. CDR1 is WNHNN, CDR2 SYGVQD, per germline (reference sequence). The CDR3 coding sequence is TGTGCCAGCAGCAGGGGTGGGGGAGAGGCTGTCGAGACCCAGTACTTC. Translating it yields CASSRGGGEAVETQYF.